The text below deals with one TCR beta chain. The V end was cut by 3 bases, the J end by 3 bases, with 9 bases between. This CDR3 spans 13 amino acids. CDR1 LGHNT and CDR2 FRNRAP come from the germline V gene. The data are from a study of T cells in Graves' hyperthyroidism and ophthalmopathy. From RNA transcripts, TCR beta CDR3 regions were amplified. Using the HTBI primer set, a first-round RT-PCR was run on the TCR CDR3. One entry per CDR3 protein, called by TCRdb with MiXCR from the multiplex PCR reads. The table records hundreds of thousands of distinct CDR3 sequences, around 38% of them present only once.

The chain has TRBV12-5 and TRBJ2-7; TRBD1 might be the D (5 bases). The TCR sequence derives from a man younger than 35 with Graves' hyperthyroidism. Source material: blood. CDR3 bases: TGTGCTAGTGGTTTAGACCAGGGCTACGAGCAGTACTTC. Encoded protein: CASGLDQGYEQYF.